This TCR beta chain was retrieved from a study of T cell changes during pregnancy in multiple sclerosis. Germline assignment: CDR1 MNHNS and CDR2 SASEGT. The V end was cut by 8 bases, the J end by 9 bases, with 14 bases between. CDR3 length equals 11 residues. The repertoire was sequenced with immunoSEQ multiplex PCR; TCRdb's copy has only in-frame clones and lacks some. The table includes over 40,000 clones, over 70% detected once. The chain has TRBV6-1 and TRBJ2-7; tentative D call: TRBD2 (7 bases). The clonotype comes from a female donor in good health, enrolled as a control in a pregnancy study. The sample in question was peripheral blood, obtained in the first trimester of pregnancy. For the CDR3, the DNA is TGTGCCAGCCAGCTAGGGGGGGGGCAGTACTTC. Translated: CASQLGGGQYF.